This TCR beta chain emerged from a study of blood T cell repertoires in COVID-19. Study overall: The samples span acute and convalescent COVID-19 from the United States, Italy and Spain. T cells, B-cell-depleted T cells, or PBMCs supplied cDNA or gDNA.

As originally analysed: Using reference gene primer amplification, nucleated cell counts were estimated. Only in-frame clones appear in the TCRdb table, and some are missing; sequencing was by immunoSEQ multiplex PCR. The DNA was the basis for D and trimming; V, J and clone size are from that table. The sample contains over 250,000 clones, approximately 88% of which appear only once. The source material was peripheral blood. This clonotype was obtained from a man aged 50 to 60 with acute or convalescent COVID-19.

The DNA of the CDR3 is TGTGCCACCACCTTGGGGACTAGCGGGCGGTGGTTCTTC. It is translated as CATTLGTSGRWFF. The chain uses TRBV15 and TRBJ2-1; 12 nucleotides agree with TRBD2. This CDR3 has 13 residues. CDR1 is LNHNV, CDR2 YYDKDF, per germline (reference sequence). With V trimmed by 7 bases and J by 15 bases, 10 bases remained unmatched.